This TCR beta chain was obtained from a study of cytomegalovirus exposure and HLA in healthy donors. Study-level points and caveats: Donors belonging to an Asian-associated ancestry cluster reportedly showed fewer N-insertions in productive TCRs than the approximately 690-donor mean, according to what a later analysis found. There were some V segments, including TRBV6-2 and TRBV6-3, excluded as indistinguishable.

PCR amplification relied on 60 Vbeta primers (plus 13 Jbeta primers). TCRdb's table, derived via immunoSEQ multiplex PCR, lists solely in-frame clones and lacks some. Among 35,000 to 55,000 clones listed, roughly 80% were seen once. On this clone: The antigen is undetermined.

The CDR3 extends over 15 amino acids. The V end was cut by 0 bases, the J end by 1 base, with 10 bases between. The V gene's germline CDR1 is SGDLS and CDR2 YYNGEE. The sample consisted of PBMCs. This TCR derives from a man aged 25-40 years in good health and CMV-seronegative. This chain uses TRBV9 with TRBJ1-1, with D maybe TRBD1 (6 bases). The CDR3 spells CASSVAGHPNTEAFF. The CDR3 coding sequence is TGTGCCAGCAGCGTAGCGGGACACCCGAACACTGAAGCTTTCTTT.